A selection of T cell receptor beta chains follows, all from one sample in a study of vaccination and CD4 T cells after COVID-19. Each CDR3 protein is one row after TCRdb ran MiXCR on the PCR reads. The sample lists about 25,000 distinct CDR3 sequences; 30% were seen once. These receptors are not linked to any known antigen. This specimen was CD4+ T cells from blood, cultured in vitro, taken about 7 months after SARS-CoV-2 vaccination. The receptor set was obtained from a human donor who had recovered from COVID-19. Both conserved end residues are part of each CDR3. The D gene is left open where the match is weak. Not every row has a clone size; where given, it reads once, few, many or a size class.

TRBD2 | TRBJ2-7 | NA | TRBV6-5 | CASSWGVAGAFYEQYF | TGTGCCAGCAGTTGGGGAGTAGCGGGAGCCTTCTACGAGCAGTACTTC
TRBD2 | TRBJ2-3 | NA | TRBV18 | CATSGLAGEGDTQYF | TGTGCCACCTCGGGCCTAGCGGGAGAGGGTGATACGCAGTATTTT
NA | TRBJ2-7 | NA | TRBV19 | CASSRRQDREEQYF | TGTGCCAGCTCGCGGAGACAGGACCGGGAAGAGCAGTACTTC
TRBD1 | TRBJ2-7 | NA | TRBV20-1 | CSAPGTGSLEQYF | TGCAGTGCCCCAGGGACAGGGAGTCTTGAGCAGTACTTC
NA | TRBJ2-7 | NA | TRBV20-1 | CSAIPFGAYEQYF | TGCAGTGCTATTCCGTTTGGGGCCTACGAGCAGTACTTC
TRBD1 | TRBJ1-2 | few | TRBV5-6 | CASSSRTGPRYGYTF | TGTGCCAGCAGCTCGAGGACAGGGCCGCGCTATGGCTACACCTTC
NA | TRBJ2-5 | NA | TRBV10-3 | CAISEFTQETQYF | TGTGCCATCAGTGAGTTTACGCAAGAGACCCAGTACTTC
NA | TRBJ2-1 | once | TRBV7-3 | CASSPRSASRNEQFF | TGTGCCAGCAGCCCCCGAAGTGCTAGCCGCAATGAGCAGTTCTTC
TRBD1 | TRBJ1-2 | NA | TRBV30 | CAWNAHGGQGSYGYTF | TGTGCCTGGAACGCCCATGGGGGACAGGGTAGCTATGGCTACACCTTC
NA | TRBJ2-7 | NA | TRBV5-1 | CASSPIGESAYYEQYF | TGCGCCAGCAGCCCTATTGGGGAATCTGCTTACTACGAGCAGTACTTC
TRBD2 | TRBJ2-5 | few | TRBV20-1 | CSARGANREGETQYF | TGCAGTGCTAGAGGCGCGAACCGGGAGGGGGAGACCCAGTACTTC
NA | TRBJ1-1 | NA | TRBV20-1 | CSVLTGGDTEAFF | TGCAGTGTTCTGACTGGAGGGGACACTGAAGCTTTCTTT
TRBD2 | TRBJ2-1 | NA | TRBV15 | CATSRDLAGDHEQFF | TGTGCCACCAGCAGAGATTTAGCGGGAGACCATGAGCAGTTCTTC
NA | TRBJ1-2 | NA | TRBV20-1 | CSVFRQDMGGYTF | TGCAGTGTCTTTCGGCAGGACATGGGTGGCTACACCTTC
NA | TRBJ1-5 | NA | TRBV28 | CATKAPGPSHVSPQHF | TGTGCCACTAAAGCCCCAGGGCCATCCCACGTCTCGCCCCAGCATTTT
NA | TRBJ2-7 | NA | TRBV10-3 | CAINGDSYEQYF | TGTGCCATCAACGGGGACTCTTACGAGCAGTACTTC
TRBD1 | TRBJ1-2 | NA | TRBV28 | CASSSPLDRGHGYTF | TGTGCCAGCAGTTCCCCCCTGGACAGGGGCCATGGCTACACCTTC
TRBD1 | TRBJ2-2 | NA | TRBV10-1 | CASSLGGAGTGELFF | TGCGCCAGCAGCCTAGGGGGCGCAGGCACCGGGGAGCTGTTTTTT
NA | TRBJ2-2 | few | TRBV24-1 | CATRTGNTGELFF | TGTGCCACCAGAACAGGGAACACCGGGGAGCTGTTTTTT
NA | TRBJ2-5 | NA | TRBV7-8 | CASSLVQGVGETQYF | TGTGCCAGCAGCTTAGTTCAGGGAGTGGGAGAGACCCAGTACTTC
TRBD1 | TRBJ1-2 | NA | TRBV28 | CASTYPEDRGRRDGYTF | TGTGCCAGCACCTACCCCGAGGACAGGGGAAGGCGAGATGGCTACACCTTC
TRBD1 | TRBJ2-7 | few | TRBV28 | CASSLVWTGAYEQYF | TGTGCCAGCAGTTTAGTGTGGACAGGGGCCTACGAGCAGTACTTC
TRBD1 | TRBJ2-3 | few | TRBV20-1 | CSATPGQYSTDTQYF | TGCAGTGCTACCCCGGGACAGTATAGCACAGATACGCAGTATTTT
NA | TRBJ1-1 | few | TRBV7-9 | CASSPPKEAFF | TGTGCCAGCAGCCCACCAAAGGAAGCTTTCTTT
NA | TRBJ2-2 | NA | TRBV7-2 | CASSFQTGELFF | TGTGCCAGCAGCTTCCAAACCGGGGAGCTGTTTTTT
NA | TRBJ1-1 | NA | TRBV18 | CASSPSQDTEAFF | TGTGCCAGCTCACCTTCCCAGGACACTGAAGCTTTCTTT
TRBD1 | TRBJ2-1 | few | TRBV6-1 | CASMGTGVYNEQFF | TGTGCCAGCATGGGGACAGGGGTCTACAATGAGCAGTTCTTC